One sample yielded the 30 T cell receptor beta chains listed below, sequenced in a study of OX40 agonist ivuxolimab in advanced cancers. The method was immunoSEQ multiplex PCR; TCRdb's version includes in-frame clones alone and lacks a portion of them. This sample carries 45,000 to 65,000 clones, 91% of them seen once, and the ten largest clones take around 9.3%. This sample comprised CD4+ or CD8+ T cells sorted from blood, obtained in a trial of the OX40 agonist ivuxolimab. The source is an adult with an advanced solid tumor such as melanoma, head and neck, liver or kidney cancer.

This chain joins TRBV2 and TRBJ2-5; the match to TRBD2 covers 9 bases. The trim removed 5 bases at V and 5 bases at J, leaving 21 bases unmatched. This CDR3 spans 19 amino acids. CDR1 and CDR2 from the germline V gene are SNHLY and FYNNEI. CDR3 protein: CASSHGPTSGLPKAETQYF. CDR3 sequence (DNA): TGTGCCAGCAGTCACGGCCCGACTAGCGGTCTCCCCAAGGCGGAGACCCAGTACTTC.

The chain has TRBV7-9 and TRBJ1-2; 7 bases are a match to TRBD1. V lost 0 bases, J lost 0 bases, and 1 base stayed unmatched. The CDR3 is 15 residues long. Germline CDR1 and CDR2: SEHNR and FQNEAQ (reference sequence). CDR3 region: CASSLAGQSNYGYTF. The DNA for the CDR3 is TGTGCCAGCAGCTTAGCGGGACAGTCTAACTATGGCTACACCTTC.

The V and J genes are TRBV5-6 and TRBJ1-5; a weak D match, TRBD1 (6 bases). In germline, CDR1 is SGHDT, CDR2 YYEEEE. V was pared by 5 bases and J by 7 bases, with 16 bases between. CDR3 length equals 14 residues. CDR3 sequence: CASSYAGVRQPQHF. In DNA, the CDR3 is TGTGCCAGCAGTTATGCAGGGGTTCGCCAGCCCCAGCATTTT.

The chain is built from TRBV13 and TRBJ2-5, with 10 bases aligning to TRBD2. V trimming: 5 bases; J trimming: 4 bases; junction bases outside the gene matches: 10. The CDR3 extends over 16 amino acids. CDR1 PRHDT and CDR2 FYEKMQ come from the germline V gene (reference sequence). CDR3 in DNA: TGTGCCAGCAGCCTCTCAGCGGGGGGGCCGGGAGAGACCCAGTACTTC. It codes for CASSLSAGGPGETQYF.

The sample holds one count of this clone. The V call is TRBV28, the J call TRBJ1-5; TRBD1 is a possible D gene (6 bases). Germline V gene data show CDR1 as MDHEN and CDR2 as SYDVKM. The CDR3 contains 16 residues. Trimming removed 8 bases at V and 0 bases at J, with 17 bases between. Here the CDR3 reads CASDGQTRGSNQPQHF. In nucleotides, the CDR3 is TGTGCCAGCGACGGACAGACCCGGGGTAGCAATCAGCCCCAGCATTTT.

The chain is built from TRBV27 and TRBJ2-5, with D tentatively TRBD1 or TRBD2 (6 bases each). The CDR3 consists of 12 residues. The ends were cut back, 9 bases at V and 5 bases at J, with 13 bases in the middle. CDR1 and CDR2 from the germline V gene are MNHEY and SMNVEV (reference sequence). The CDR3 is CASRGGMETQYF. In nucleotides, the CDR3 is TGTGCCAGTAGAGGGGGGATGGAGACCCAGTACTTC.

The J gene is TRBJ1-1, the V gene TRBV19; a possible D gene is TRBD1 (6 bases). Trimming left V 3 bases short and J 1 base short, with 21 bases between. The CDR3 has 18 amino acids. Germline loops: CDR1 LNHDA, CDR2 SQIVND (reference sequence). The CDR3 loop reads CASSMGEGDYSQNTEAFF. CDR3 coding DNA: TGTGCCAGTAGTATGGGGGAGGGGGACTATTCCCAGAACACTGAAGCTTTCTTT.

V is TRBV2 and J is TRBJ1-1, with D maybe TRBD1 (5 bases). The CDR3 consists of 14 residues. Germline V lookup: CDR1 SNHLY, CDR2 FYNNEI. V lost 6 bases, J lost 4 bases, and 15 bases lay in between. Here the CDR3 reads CASSGGEGFTEAFF. DNA of the CDR3: TGTGCCAGCAGCGGGGGGGAGGGATTCACTGAAGCTTTCTTT. The full variable domain, its missing parts supplied by reference TRBV2 and TRBJ1-1, is EPEVTQTPSHQVTQMGQEVILRCVPISNHLYFYWYRQILGQKVEFLVSFYNNEISEKSEIFDDQFSVERPDGSNFTLKIRSTKLEDSAMYFCASSGGEGFTEAFFGQGTRLTVV.

The chain joins TRBV27 to TRBJ2-1, with 12 positions matching TRBD2. The CDR3 has 16 residues. V was clipped by 8 bases and J by 1 base; unmatched bases: 6. Germline loops: CDR1 MNHEY, CDR2 SMNVEV (reference sequence). The CDR3 region has the DNA TGTGCCAGCTCGCTAGCGGGGGGGACATCCTACAATGAGCAGTTCTTC. This codes for CASSLAGGTSYNEQFF.

This chain joins TRBV4-1 and TRBJ2-7; D might be TRBD2 (6 bases). V was pared by 0 bases and J by 0 bases, with 15 bases between. Per the germline V gene, CDR1 is MGHRA and CDR2 is YSYEKL. The CDR3 is 17 amino acids. The CDR3 region is CASSQEFGGLSSYEQYF. CDR3 DNA: TGCGCCAGCAGCCAAGAGTTCGGGGGATTGAGCTCCTACGAGCAGTACTTC.

Concerning this clone itself: One junction end does not reproduce the germline sequence, and a read error may be involved. Other DNA variants within this sample encode the same CDR3. V usage is TRBV4-1 and J usage is TRBJ2-1; D is ambiguous. The CDR3 runs 15 residues. Germline V gene data show CDR1 as MGHRA and CDR2 as YSYEKL. The CDR3: CASSQVLVVRNEQFF. CDR3 sequence (DNA): TGCGCCAGCAGTCAAGTTCTAGTAGTTCGCAATGAGCAGTTCTTC.

This clone was counted a single time. V usage is TRBV4-3 and J usage is TRBJ1-2, with D unresolved. Germline lookup yields CDR1 LGHNA and CDR2 YSLEER. This CDR3 has 15 amino acids. V gave up 0 bases and J gave up 0 bases, with 8 bases separating them. The CDR3 bases are TGCGCCAGCAGCCAAGACAGTAGCTCTAACTATGGCTACACCTTC. The encoded protein is CASSQDSSSNYGYTF.

Details on this clone: Other DNA sequences within the sample encode an identical CDR3. The chain employs TRBV27 and TRBJ2-1; 11 positions agree with TRBD2. The ends lost 2 bases at V and 5 bases at J; junction bases unmatched: 2. Germline assignment: CDR1 MNHEY and CDR2 SMNVEV (reference sequence). This CDR3 has 15 residues. CDR3 protein: CASSLLAGGNNEQFF. In nucleotides, the CDR3 is TGTGCCAGCAGTTTACTAGCGGGAGGTAACAATGAGCAGTTCTTC.

CDR3 sequence: CASRSGVENTGELFF. The CDR3 coding sequence is TGCGCCAGCAGGTCGGGGGTAGAAAACACCGGGGAGCTGTTTTTT. The rearrangement uses TRBV4-3 and TRBJ2-2; possible D gene TRBD2, 6 bases. The CDR3 contains 15 residues. Germline CDR1 LGHNA, CDR2 YSLEER. V lost 6 bases, J lost 2 bases, and 13 bases lay in between.

V usage is TRBV7-9 and J usage is TRBJ1-1; TRBD1 might be the D (6 bases). There are 15 residues in the CDR3. Germline V gene lookup returns CDR1 SEHNR and CDR2 FQNEAQ (reference sequence). V was cut by 5 bases and J by 0 bases, with 13 bases left in between. The CDR3 spells CASSILQGVNTEAFF. The CDR3 DNA reads as TGTGCCAGCAGCATACTACAGGGAGTGAACACTGAAGCTTTCTTT.

This chain uses TRBV5-6 with TRBJ1-1; maybe TRBD1 (5 bases). CDR1 and CDR2 (germline): SGHDT, YYEEEE. The CDR3 is made up of 13 amino acids. Trimming removed 5 bases at V and 5 bases at J, with 13 bases between. This CDR3 is CASSRRWGTEAFF. The CDR3 nucleotides read TGTGCCAGCAGTAGGAGGTGGGGGACTGAAGCTTTCTTT.

Concerning this clone itself: Other DNA sequences in the same sample also yield this CDR3. The V call is TRBV5-1, the J call TRBJ1-1, with D perhaps matching TRBD1 (6 bases). V lost 2 bases and J 1 base, leaving 6 bases between the germline ends. The CDR3 is made up of 13 amino acids. CDR1 and CDR2 (germline): SGHRS, YFSETQ. For the CDR3, the DNA is TGCGCCAGCAGCTTAGGGGGGAACACTGAAGCTTTCTTT. Residues: CASSLGGNTEAFF.

This clone has only a few counts. This sequence joins TRBV6-5 and TRBJ1-1; D ambiguous. With 2 bases removed from V and 5 bases from J, the gap between germline ends came to 9 bases. The CDR3 contains 13 residues. In germline, CDR1 is MNHEY, CDR2 SVGAGI. The CDR3 nucleotides read TGTGCCAGCAGTTACGAGGGAGCTACTGAAGCTTTCTTT. Protein: CASSYEGATEAFF.

This chain connects TRBV18 to TRBJ2-1, with D unclear. From germline, CDR1 is KGHSH and CDR2 LQKENI. The germline V and J ends were trimmed by 2 bases and 8 bases, with 4 bases remaining between them. This CDR3 is built from 11 residues. The CDR3 protein is CASSPVDEQFF. The CDR3 DNA follows: TGTGCCAGCTCACCAGTGGATGAGCAGTTCTTC.

J is TRBJ1-2 and V is TRBV6-4, with D tentatively TRBD1 (5 bases). Trimming removed 5 bases at V and 0 bases at J, with 13 bases between. Germline V gives CDR1 MRHNA, CDR2 SNTAGT. This CDR3 contains 15 residues. In nucleotides, the CDR3 is TGTGCCAGCAGTCCCACGGGGGACTCTAACTATGGCTACACCTTC. Translating gives CASSPTGDSNYGYTF.

This chain connects TRBV9 to TRBJ2-5; D might be TRBD2 (6 bases). The J call may be incorrect, as the DNA end agrees better with TRBJ2-7. CDR1 is SGDLS and CDR2 is YYNGEE in the germline V gene. The CDR3 spans 16 residues. The CDR3 bases are TGTGCCAGCAGCCCCTTTGGGGGAGGTGGGGACTACGAGCAGTACTTC. Translated, it gives CASSPFGGGGDYEQYF.

This chain uses TRBV11-1 with TRBJ2-7; 7 bases match TRBD1. V trimming: 3 bases; J trimming: 5 bases; junction bases outside the gene matches: 10. The CDR3 extends over 15 amino acids. Per germline, CDR1 SGHAT and CDR2 FQDESV (reference sequence). The CDR3, as DNA: TGTGCCAGCAGCTTTCCCCCGGGACAGCTGAACGAGCAGTACTTC. Translating it yields CASSFPPGQLNEQYF.

This chain links TRBV7-9 with TRBJ2-7; D is perhaps TRBD1 (6 bases). In germline, CDR1 is SEHNR, CDR2 FQNEAQ (reference sequence). V shed 7 bases and J shed 0 bases, with 7 bases lying between them. The CDR3 has 12 amino acids. CDR3 residues: CASNRDSYEQYF. CDR3 bases: TGTGCCAGCAACAGGGACTCCTACGAGCAGTACTTC. Looking up the rest from reference TRBV7-9 and TRBJ2-7 gives the full variable domain: DTGVSQNPRHKITKRGQNVTFRCDPISEHNRLYWYRQTLGQGPEFLTYFQNEAQLEKSRLLSDRFSAERPKGSFSTLEIQRTEQGDSAMYLCASNRDSYEQYFGPGTRLTVT.

For the CDR3, the DNA is TGTGCCAGCAGTGACCTGGGACAGATGAACACCGGGGAGCTGTTTTTT. Its translation: CASSDLGQMNTGELFF. The rearrangement joins TRBV25-1 to TRBJ2-2, with 7 bases fitting TRBD1. CDR3 size: 16 residues. Germline V CDR1 and CDR2: MGHDK, SYGVNS. V lost 3 bases, J lost 1 base, and 5 bases stayed unmatched.

The chain carries TRBV4-1 and TRBJ2-1; the match to TRBD1 covers 9 bases. CDR1 and CDR2 from the germline V gene are MGHRA and YSYEKL. V lost 0 bases to trimming and J lost 4 bases; unmatched junction nucleotides: 4. This CDR3 region has 16 residues. This CDR3 is CASSQDRGQGYNEQFF. As DNA, the CDR3 is TGCGCCAGCAGCCAAGATCGGGGACAGGGATACAATGAGCAGTTCTTC.

This rearrangement joins TRBV6-4 to TRBJ2-1, with TRBD2 matching over 9 bases. The CDR3 runs to 15 residues. The germline V gene encodes CDR1 MRHNA and CDR2 SNTAGT. V gave up 3 bases and J gave up 7 bases; unmatched junction bases: 7. Here the CDR3 reads CASSESSGGSNEQFF. In nucleotides, the CDR3 is TGTGCCAGCAGTGAATCCAGCGGGGGGTCAAATGAGCAGTTCTTC.

The V call is TRBV4-1, the J call TRBJ2-7; D tentatively reads TRBD1 or TRBD2 (6 bases each). The CDR3 has 15 amino acids. V was pared by 0 bases and J by 0 bases, with 9 bases between. Germline V CDR1 and CDR2: MGHRA, YSYEKL. The CDR3 region has the DNA TGCGCCAGCAGCCAAGATAGGGGGGTCTCCTACGAGCAGTACTTC. This translates into CASSQDRGVSYEQYF.

The chain uses TRBV4-3 and TRBJ1-1; no reliable D call. V lost 1 base and J 8 bases, leaving 17 bases between the germline ends. Germline assignment: CDR1 LGHNA and CDR2 YSLEER. The CDR3 contains 15 residues. The CDR3: CASSQGVGLNDEAFF. The CDR3 coding sequence is TGCGCCAGCAGCCAAGGGGTAGGATTGAATGACGAAGCTTTCTTT.

The chain couples TRBV4-1 to TRBJ1-2, with D hard to call. Germline loops: CDR1 MGHRA, CDR2 YSYEKL. The CDR3 length is 16 residues. Trimming shortened V by 4 bases and J by 4 bases, and 19 bases separated the two germline ends. CDR3 DNA: TGCGCCAGCAGCCCAAAGTATCTCGAGGGCAGCTATGGCTACACCTTC. As protein: CASSPKYLEGSYGYTF.

This chain uses TRBV15 with TRBJ1-1, with D possibly matching TRBD1 (6 bases). In germline, CDR1 is LNHNV, CDR2 YYDKDF (reference sequence). V lost 5 bases to trimming and J lost 4 bases, with 17 bases between them. The CDR3 totals 15 residues. The CDR3: CATSSTNRDVTEAFF. As DNA, the CDR3 is TGTGCCACCAGCTCAACCAACAGGGATGTCACTGAAGCTTTCTTT.